This T cell receptor beta chain was captured by sequencing in a study of tumor and adjacent non-tumor tissue in lung cancer. Study context: There were approximately twelve adenocarcinoma, a couple of squamous cell carcinoma and 1 small cell lung cancer cases.

Overall study findings and caveats: Patients with more diverse tumor TCRs had worse survival. Tumor repertoires had a smaller top 100 clone share than normal lung.

On this clonotype itself: Its specificity is not known. Relative to the germline gene, one junction end is altered; a read error may explain this.

A modified ARM-PCR protocol with three rounds of nested PCR amplified TCRbeta. MiXCR, applied by TCRdb to the multiplex PCR reads, yields one record per CDR3 protein. This sample has some 200,000 distinct CDR3 sequences; over 55% occur once, and the top ten carry 20% to 25%. Germline CDR1 reads DFQATT; CDR2 reads SNEGSKA (reference sequence). The CDR3 spans 18 residues. The template was RNA from unsorted bulk tissue. This rearrangement joins TRBV20-1 to TRBJ2-1, with D perhaps matching TRBD1 or TRBD2 (5 bases each). The TCR originated in a man in his 60s with non-small cell lung cancer. Sequencing was carried out using lung tumor tissue. Here the CDR3 DNA reads TGCAGTGTTAGAGCTTCAAAGGGACCTACTTCCTCCTACAATGAGCAGTTCTTC. It is translated as CSVRASKGPTSSYNEQFF.